This TCR beta chain was captured by sequencing in a study of response to subunit inactivated influenza vaccine (dated by TCRdb to the late 2010s). Turning to the overall study: The study used deep quantitative T cell receptor repertoire profiling to track responses to a trivalent subunit inactivated influenza vaccine. What the study reported, not specific to this receptor: It was suggested by the authors that each seasonal influenza vaccination may recruit only a limited number of new T cells.

Libraries were constructed by RT-PCR. Instrument on record: Illumina HiSeq 2500. TCRdb ran its own pipeline on the public reads, namely fastp trimming at Q25 and MiXCR clone calling, and kept in-frame beta chains. CDR3 protein duplicates are merged, each entry listing the most common genes and DNA. The sample table records a few hundred thousand distinct CDR3 sequences; about 11% of these occur just once. Of the sample, approximately 11% falls within the top ten clones. The sample holds a few counts of this clonotype. Its cognate antigen has yet to be identified. The record has no base qualities; no much larger clone is one base away. As encoded in the germline V gene, CDR1 is MGHRA while CDR2 is YSYEKL. The V end loses 1 base and the J end loses 5 bases, and a stretch of 8 bases separates them. The CDR3 spans 13 residues, from the cysteine through the phenylalanine. The entry retains the CDR3 DNA only, 39 bases that are in frame from base 1.

These data also featured in a second study, about T cells expressing NK-cell markers. According to the second study: TCR beta cDNA libraries were prepared using 5'RACE template switching, which introduced a universal primer site and unique molecular identifiers. About 8 donors provided sorted CD3+CD56+NKG2C+, CD3+CD56+NKG2C- and CD3+CD56-NKG2C+ T-cell subsets, whose TCR beta-chain repertoires were profiled. Among the eight sequenced donors, seven were HCMV-seropositive and one was HCMV-seronegative. To restrict sorting to alphabetaTCR-expressing T cells, an anti-gammadeltaTCR antibody was added in several experiments. In more than 5 donors, the dominant CD3+CD56+NKG2C+ clonotypes ranked among the top 10 CD8+ clonotypes, making up roughly 1.0-7.0% of CD8+ T cells. Those dominant clonotypes were again the most abundant among CD3+CD56-NKG2C+ cells in a few donors, at roughly 28.3-60.1%. Whether the expanded NKG2C-expressing T cell clones were specific for HCMV antigens remained unclear. The study sequenced eight donors, all healthy volunteers chosen at random: three men and five women. HCMV-specific IgG was detected in serum with a commercial ELISA kit to determine HCMV serostatus. Peripheral blood mononuclear cells were isolated from blood by Ficoll density gradient centrifugation. Bulk peripheral blood T-cell repertoires were additionally sequenced from unsorted PBMC for about 6 donors. Priming for cDNA synthesis came from the TCR beta constant segment, and two successive PCR amplification steps followed. Sequencing of the libraries produced 2 x 150 bp reads on Illumina HiSeq 2000/2500, MiSeq or NextSeq. MIGEC handled demultiplexing of the reads and grouping by UMI, while MiTCR was used to assemble and quantify clonotypes. To exclude erroneous sequences, only TCR cDNA sequences supported by at least two reads were retained. Downstream repertoire analysis used the tcR package, and clonotypes were matched across fractions by CDR3 nucleotide sequence plus V segment. Antigen specificity was annotated against VDJdb with VDJmatch, allowing one amino acid substitution in CDR3.

The sequence derives from a man between 50 and 59 years old who received an inactivated influenza vaccine. Donor details come from another sample of the same person, matched by shared clones. Here the sequenced sample was PBMCs from blood, taken on the day of vaccination. The rearrangement combines TRBV4-1 with TRBJ2-5, with the D segment possibly TRBD1 or TRBD2, each aligning over 5 bases. The CDR3 has the sequence CASSQAREETQYF. The DNA reads as follows: TGCGCCAGCAGCCAAGCCAGGGAGGAGACCCAGTACTTC.